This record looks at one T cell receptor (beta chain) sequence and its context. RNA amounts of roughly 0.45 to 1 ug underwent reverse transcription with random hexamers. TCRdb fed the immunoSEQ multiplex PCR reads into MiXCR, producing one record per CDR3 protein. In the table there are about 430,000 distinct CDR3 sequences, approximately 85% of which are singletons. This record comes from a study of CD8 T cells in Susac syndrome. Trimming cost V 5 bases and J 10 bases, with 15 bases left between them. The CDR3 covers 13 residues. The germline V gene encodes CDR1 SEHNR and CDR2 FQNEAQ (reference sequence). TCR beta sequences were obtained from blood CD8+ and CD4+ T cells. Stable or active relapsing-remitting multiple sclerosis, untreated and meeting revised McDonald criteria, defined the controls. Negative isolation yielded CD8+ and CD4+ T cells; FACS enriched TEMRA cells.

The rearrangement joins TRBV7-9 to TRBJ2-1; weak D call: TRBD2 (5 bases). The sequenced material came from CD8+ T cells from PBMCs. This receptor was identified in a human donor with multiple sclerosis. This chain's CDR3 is CASSTGPGGEQFF. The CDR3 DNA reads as TGTGCCAGCAGCACCGGACCCGGCGGGGAGCAGTTCTTC.